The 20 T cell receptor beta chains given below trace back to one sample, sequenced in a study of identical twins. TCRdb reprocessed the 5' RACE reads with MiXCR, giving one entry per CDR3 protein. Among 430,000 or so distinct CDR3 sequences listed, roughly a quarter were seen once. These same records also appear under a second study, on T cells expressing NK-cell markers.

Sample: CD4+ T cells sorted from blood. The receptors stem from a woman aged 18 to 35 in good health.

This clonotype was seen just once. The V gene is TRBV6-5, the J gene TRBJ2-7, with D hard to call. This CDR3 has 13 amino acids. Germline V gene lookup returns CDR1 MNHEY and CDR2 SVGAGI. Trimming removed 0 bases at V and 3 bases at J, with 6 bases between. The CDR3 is CASSYSSLYEQYF. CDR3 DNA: TGTGCCAGCAGTTACTCCAGTCTCTACGAGCAGTACTTC.

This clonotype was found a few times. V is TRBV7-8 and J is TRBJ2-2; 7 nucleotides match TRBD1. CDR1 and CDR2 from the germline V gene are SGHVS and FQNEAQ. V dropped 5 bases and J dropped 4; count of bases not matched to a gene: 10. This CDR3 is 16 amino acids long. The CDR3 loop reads CASSLRDRWSTGELFF. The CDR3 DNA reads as TGTGCCAGCAGCCTAAGGGACAGATGGAGCACCGGGGAGCTGTTTTTT.

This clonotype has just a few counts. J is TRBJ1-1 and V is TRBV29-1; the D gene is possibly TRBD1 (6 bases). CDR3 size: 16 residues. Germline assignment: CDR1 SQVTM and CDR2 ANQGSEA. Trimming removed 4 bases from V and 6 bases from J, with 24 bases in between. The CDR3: CSVVPRGGRAAAEAFF. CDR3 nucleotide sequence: TGCAGCGTTGTCCCCAGGGGAGGGAGGGCCGCTGCTGAAGCTTTCTTT.

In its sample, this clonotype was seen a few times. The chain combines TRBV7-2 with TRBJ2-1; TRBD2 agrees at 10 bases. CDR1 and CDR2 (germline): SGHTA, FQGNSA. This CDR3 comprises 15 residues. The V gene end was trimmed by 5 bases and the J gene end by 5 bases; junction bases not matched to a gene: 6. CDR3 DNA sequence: TGTGCCAGCAGCAGGGATAGCGGGGGGAACAATGAGCAGTTCTTC. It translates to CASSRDSGGNNEQFF.

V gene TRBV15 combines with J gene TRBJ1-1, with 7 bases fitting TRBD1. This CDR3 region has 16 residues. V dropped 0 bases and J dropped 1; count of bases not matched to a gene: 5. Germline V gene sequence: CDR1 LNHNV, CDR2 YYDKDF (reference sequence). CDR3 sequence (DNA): TGTGCCACCAGCAGAGATAGGGGGCGGCCGAACACTGAAGCTTTCTTT. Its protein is CATSRDRGRPNTEAFF.

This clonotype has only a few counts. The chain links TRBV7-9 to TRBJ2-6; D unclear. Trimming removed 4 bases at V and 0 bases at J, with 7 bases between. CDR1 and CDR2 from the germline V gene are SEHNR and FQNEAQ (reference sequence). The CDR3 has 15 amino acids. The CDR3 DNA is TGTGCCAGCAGCTCCGAGTACTCTGGGGCCAACGTCCTGACTTTC. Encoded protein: CASSSEYSGANVLTF.

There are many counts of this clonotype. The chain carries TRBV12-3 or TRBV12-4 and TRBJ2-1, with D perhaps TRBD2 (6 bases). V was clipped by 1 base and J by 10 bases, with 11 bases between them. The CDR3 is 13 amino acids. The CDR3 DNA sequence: TGTGCCAGCAGTTTAGGGCGGGAAGGAGAGCAGTTCTTC. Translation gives CASSLGREGEQFF.

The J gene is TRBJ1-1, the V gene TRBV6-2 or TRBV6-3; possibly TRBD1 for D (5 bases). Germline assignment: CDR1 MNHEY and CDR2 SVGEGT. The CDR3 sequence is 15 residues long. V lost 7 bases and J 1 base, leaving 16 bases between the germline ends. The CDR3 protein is CASIPWPGQNTEAFF. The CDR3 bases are TGTGCCAGCATCCCCTGGCCGGGGCAGAACACTGAAGCTTTCTTT.

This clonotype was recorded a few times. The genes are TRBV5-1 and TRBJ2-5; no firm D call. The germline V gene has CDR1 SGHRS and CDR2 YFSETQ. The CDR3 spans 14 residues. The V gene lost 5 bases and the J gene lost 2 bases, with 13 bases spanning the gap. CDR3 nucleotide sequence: TGCGCCAGCAGAAAGAGGTGGGCACAAGAGACCCAGTACTTC. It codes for CASRKRWAQETQYF.

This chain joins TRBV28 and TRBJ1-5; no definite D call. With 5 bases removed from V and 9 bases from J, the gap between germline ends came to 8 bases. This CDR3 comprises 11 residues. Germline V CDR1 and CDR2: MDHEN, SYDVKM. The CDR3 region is CASSARWPQHF. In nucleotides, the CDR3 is TGTGCCAGCAGTGCTCGATGGCCCCAGCATTTT.

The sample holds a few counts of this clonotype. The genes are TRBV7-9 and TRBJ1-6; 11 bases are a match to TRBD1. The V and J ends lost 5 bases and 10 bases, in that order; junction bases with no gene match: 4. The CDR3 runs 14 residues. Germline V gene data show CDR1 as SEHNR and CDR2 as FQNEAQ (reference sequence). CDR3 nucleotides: TGTGCCAGCAGCCCGGACAGGGGGCTGTCACCCCTCCACTTT. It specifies CASSPDRGLSPLHF.

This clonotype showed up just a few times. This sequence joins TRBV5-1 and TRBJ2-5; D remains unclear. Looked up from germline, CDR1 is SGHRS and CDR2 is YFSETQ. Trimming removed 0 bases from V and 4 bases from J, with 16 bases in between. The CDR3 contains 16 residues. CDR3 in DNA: TGCGCCAGCAGCTTGGGGTACTATCCCTCGAGAGAGACCCAGTACTTC. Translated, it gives CASSLGYYPSRETQYF.

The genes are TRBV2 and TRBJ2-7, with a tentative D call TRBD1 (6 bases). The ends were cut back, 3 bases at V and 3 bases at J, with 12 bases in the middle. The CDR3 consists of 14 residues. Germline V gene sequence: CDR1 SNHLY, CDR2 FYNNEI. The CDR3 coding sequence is TGTGCCAGCAGTGACTGGGACAAAGACTACGAGCAGTACTTC. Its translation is CASSDWDKDYEQYF.

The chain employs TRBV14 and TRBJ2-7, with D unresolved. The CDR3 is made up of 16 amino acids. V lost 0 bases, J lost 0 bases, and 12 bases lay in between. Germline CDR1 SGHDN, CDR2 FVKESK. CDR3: CASSQDPDPYSYEQYF. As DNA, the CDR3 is TGTGCCAGCAGCCAAGATCCAGACCCCTACTCCTACGAGCAGTACTTC.

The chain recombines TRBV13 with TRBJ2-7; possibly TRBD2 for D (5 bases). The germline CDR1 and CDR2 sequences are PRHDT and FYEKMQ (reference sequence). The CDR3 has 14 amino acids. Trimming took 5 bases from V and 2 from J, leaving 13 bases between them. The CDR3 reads CASSPSGATYEQYF. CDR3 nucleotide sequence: TGTGCCAGCAGCCCCAGCGGAGCCACCTACGAGCAGTACTTC.

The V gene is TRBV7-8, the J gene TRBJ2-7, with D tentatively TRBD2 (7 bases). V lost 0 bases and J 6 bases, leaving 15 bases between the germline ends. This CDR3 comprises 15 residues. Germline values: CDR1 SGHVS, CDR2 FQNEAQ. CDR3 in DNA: TGTGCCAGCAGCTTAGCGGTTGCTAGGGGGGGCGAGCAGTACTTC. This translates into CASSLAVARGGEQYF.

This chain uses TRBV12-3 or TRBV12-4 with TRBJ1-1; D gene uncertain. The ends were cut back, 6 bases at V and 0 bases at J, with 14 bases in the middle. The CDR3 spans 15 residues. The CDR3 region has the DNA TGTGCCAGCAGCCCGAAGCTGGGGTTGAACACTGAAGCTTTCTTT. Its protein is CASSPKLGLNTEAFF.

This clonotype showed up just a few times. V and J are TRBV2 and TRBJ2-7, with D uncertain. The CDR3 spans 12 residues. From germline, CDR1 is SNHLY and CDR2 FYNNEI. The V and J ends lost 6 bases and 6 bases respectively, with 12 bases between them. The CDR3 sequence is CASRYFVFEQYF. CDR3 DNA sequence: TGTGCCAGCAGATATTTCGTCTTCGAGCAGTACTTC.

This CDR3 reads CASSLTSGSSSDTQYF. In DNA form, the CDR3 reads TGCGCCAGCAGCCTCACTAGCGGGAGTTCCTCAGATACGCAGTATTTT. This chain joins TRBV4-3 and TRBJ2-3; 11 bases line up with TRBD2. Germline CDR1 is LGHNA and CDR2 is YSLEER. V shed 4 bases and J 4 bases; nucleotides not matched to a gene: 7. The CDR3 consists of 16 residues.

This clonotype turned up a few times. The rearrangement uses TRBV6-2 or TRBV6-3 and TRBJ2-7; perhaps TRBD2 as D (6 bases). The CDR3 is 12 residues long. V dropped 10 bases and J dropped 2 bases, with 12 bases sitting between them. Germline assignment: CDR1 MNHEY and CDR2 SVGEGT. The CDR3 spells CATLRGAYEQYF. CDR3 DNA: TGTGCCACCCTGCGGGGAGCCTACGAGCAGTACTTC.